The 10 T cell receptor beta chains reported below all come from one sample, sequenced in a study of type 1 and type 2 diabetes patients. The PCR template was genomic DNA. A primer set of 30 forward and 13 reverse primers amplified the CDR3. TCRdb ran MiXCR on the multiplex PCR reads and lists one entry per CDR3 protein. The table records 280,000 or so distinct CDR3 sequences, more than 45% of them present only once. Input material: peripheral blood mononuclear cells (PBMCs). These receptors were collected from a man aged 18 to 30 with type 2 diabetes.

The V call is TRBV4-1, the J call TRBJ2-1, with 7 bases fitting TRBD2. Germline CDR1 reads MGHRA; CDR2 reads YSYEKL. V lost 1 base, J lost 0 bases, and 6 bases stayed unmatched. This CDR3 comprises 17 residues. CDR3 sequence (DNA): TGCGCCAGCAGCCAAGCCGGGGGGTTGAGCTCCTACAATGAGCAGTTCTTC. Residues: CASSQAGGLSSYNEQFF.

The V and J genes are TRBV6-1 and TRBJ1-5; unclear D gene. The CDR3 is made up of 16 amino acids. Germline assignment: CDR1 MNHNS and CDR2 SASEGT. Trimming left V 8 bases short and J 6 bases short, with 23 bases between. The CDR3 coding sequence is TGTGCCAGCGTTTCCGGACCCCCTAATTATGGTCAGCCCCAGCATTTT. As protein: CASVSGPPNYGQPQHF.

This clonotype was seen only a few times. The chain carries TRBV28 and TRBJ2-5; D is ambiguous. Germline assignment: CDR1 MDHEN and CDR2 SYDVKM. The CDR3 extends over 15 amino acids. Trimming stripped 5 bases from V and 5 bases from J, with 18 bases between. DNA for the CDR3: TGTGCCAGCAGTGATCCCCTAGGAAGTAGGGAGACCCAGTACTTC. This encodes CASSDPLGSRETQYF.

This clonotype was seen more than once but under ten times. The DNA for the CDR3 is TGTGCCAGCCGGGACAGACAAGAGACCCAGTACTTC. It is translated as CASRDRQETQYF. The chain carries TRBV19 and TRBJ2-5; 7 positions agree with TRBD1. Per the germline V gene, CDR1 is LNHDA and CDR2 is SQIVND (reference sequence). Losses at the gene ends were 9 bases for V and 2 bases for J; bases not matched to a gene: 3. The CDR3 loop spans 12 amino acids.

The chain combines TRBV11-3 with TRBJ2-1; weak D call: TRBD1 (7 bases). Germline CDR1 is SGHNT and CDR2 is YENEEA. Trimming took off 4 bases at V and 6 bases at J, with 16 bases between the two ends. This CDR3 has 15 amino acids. The CDR3 is CASSSGGTSGNEQFF. CDR3 bases: TGTGCCAGCAGCTCAGGGGGGACTTCTGGCAATGAGCAGTTCTTC.

J is TRBJ2-1 and V is TRBV15; D gene uncertain. Germline V gene sequence: CDR1 LNHNV, CDR2 YYDKDF (reference sequence). The CDR3 runs 14 residues. V was cut by 8 bases and J by 2 bases, with 13 bases left in between. As DNA, the CDR3 is TGTGCCACCTCTCCACACCGAACCTACAATGAGCAGTTCTTC. Translated: CATSPHRTYNEQFF.

This clonotype has just one count. This rearrangement joins TRBV28 to TRBJ2-1; D possibly matches TRBD1 or TRBD2 (6 bases each). The length of the CDR3 is 17 residues. The germline V gene encodes CDR1 MDHEN and CDR2 SYDVKM. V was clipped by 2 bases and J by 3 bases, with 17 bases between them. CDR3 sequence reads: CASSLRGGQLLYNEQFF. The DNA for the CDR3 is TGTGCCAGCAGTTTAAGGGGAGGACAGCTTCTCTACAATGAGCAGTTCTTC.

This clonotype was observed a few times. The V call is TRBV24-1, the J call TRBJ2-5, with a tentative D call TRBD1 (6 bases). The CDR3 contains 14 residues. Germline CDR1 reads KGHDR; CDR2 reads SFDVKD. V lost 2 bases and J lost 4, with 10 bases in between. CDR3 in DNA: TGTGCCACCAGTGATTCAGGACAGCGAGAGACCCAGTACTTC. Translated, it gives CATSDSGQRETQYF.

J is TRBJ2-2 and V is TRBV19; weak D call: TRBD1 (6 bases). The V gene lost 9 bases and the J gene lost 5 bases, with 19 bases spanning the gap. The CDR3 runs to 15 residues. Looked up from germline, CDR1 is LNHDA and CDR2 is SQIVND (reference sequence). Written as DNA, the CDR3 is TGTGCCAGCAGTCCAGGGGCAGGCCGGACCGGGGAGCTGTTTTTT. It codes for CASSPGAGRTGELFF. The entire variable domain, with the rest obtained from reference TRBV19 and TRBJ2-2, is as follows: DGGITQSPKYLFRKEGQNVTLSCEQNLNHDAMYWYRQDPGQGLRLIYYSQIVNDFQKGDIAEGYSVSREKKESFPLTVTSAQKNPTAFYLCASSPGAGRTGELFFGEGSRLTVL.

This chain connects TRBV6-5 to TRBJ2-2, with unresolved D. V was shortened by 0 bases and J by 6 bases, with 5 bases between the two germline ends. Germline V CDR1 and CDR2: MNHEY, SVGAGI. CDR3 length equals 13 residues. The CDR3 reads CASSYSQAGELFF. The CDR3 nucleotides are TGTGCCAGCAGTTACTCCCAGGCCGGGGAGCTGTTTTTT.